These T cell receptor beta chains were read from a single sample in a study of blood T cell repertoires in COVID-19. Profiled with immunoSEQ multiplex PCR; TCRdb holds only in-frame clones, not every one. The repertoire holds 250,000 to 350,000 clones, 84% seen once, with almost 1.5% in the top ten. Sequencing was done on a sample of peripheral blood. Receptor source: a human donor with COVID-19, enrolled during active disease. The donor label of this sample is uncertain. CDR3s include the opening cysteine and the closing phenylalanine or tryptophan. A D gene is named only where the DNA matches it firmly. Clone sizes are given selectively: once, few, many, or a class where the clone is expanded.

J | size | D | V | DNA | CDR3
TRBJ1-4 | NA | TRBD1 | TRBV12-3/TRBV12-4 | TGTGCCAGCAAAGAGGGGGCGTATGAAAAACTGTTTTTT | CASKEGAYEKLFF
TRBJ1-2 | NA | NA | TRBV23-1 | TGCGCCAGCAGTCAAAAAGGGGGAGAGTGTGGCTACACCTTC | CASSQKGGECGYTF
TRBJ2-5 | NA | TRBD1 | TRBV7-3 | TGTGCCAGCAGCTTAGAGACAGGGGAGACCCAGTACTTC | CASSLETGETQYF
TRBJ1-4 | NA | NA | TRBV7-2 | TGTGCCAGCAGCTTAGCTATGGGGGGATCCAATAATGAAAAACTGTTTTTT | CASSLAMGGSNNEKLFF
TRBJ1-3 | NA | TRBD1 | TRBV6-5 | TGTGCCAGCAGTCAGACAGGGGAGCACACCATATATTTT | CASSQTGEHTIYF
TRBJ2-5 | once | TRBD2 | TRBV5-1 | TGCGCCAGCAGCTTTGGAATCCTAGCGGGGAACCAAGAGACCCAGTACTTC | CASSFGILAGNQETQYF
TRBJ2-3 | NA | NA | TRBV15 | TGTGCCACCAGCAGAGACTACACAGATACGCAGTATTTT | CATSRDYTDTQYF
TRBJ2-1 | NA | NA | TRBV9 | TGTGCCAGCAGCCCAGACTCATACAATGAGCAGTTCTTC | CASSPDSYNEQFF
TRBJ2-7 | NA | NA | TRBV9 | TGTGCCAGCAGCGTAGGTGGTAGCGGTGCCTACGAGCAGTACTTC | CASSVGGSGAYEQYF
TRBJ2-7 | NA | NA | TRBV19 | TGTGCCAGTAGTATGAGTGCGGGACAGTACTACGAGCAGTACTTC | CASSMSAGQYYEQYF
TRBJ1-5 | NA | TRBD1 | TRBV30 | TGTGCCTGGAGTGCTCCAGGGGGATATCAGCCCCAGCATTTT | CAWSAPGGYQPQHF
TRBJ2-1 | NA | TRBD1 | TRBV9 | TGTGCCAGCAGCGAGAGAGGGACAGGGGGCAATGAGCAGTTCTTC | CASSERGTGGNEQFF
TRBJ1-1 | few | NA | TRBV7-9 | TGTGCCAGCAGCTTAGCCCCGGGGGGAGGGCACACTGAAGCTTTCTTT | CASSLAPGGGHTEAFF
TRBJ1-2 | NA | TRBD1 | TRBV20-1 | TGCAGTGCTAGTACCCGGGACAGCTATGGCTACACCTTC | CSASTRDSYGYTF
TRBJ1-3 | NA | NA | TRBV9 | TGTGCCAGCACCCCTACAGGGATCTCTGGAAACACCATATATTTT | CASTPTGISGNTIYF
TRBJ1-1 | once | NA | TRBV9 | TGTGCCAGCAGCGGGTCCGACAGTACTGAAGCTTTCTTT | CASSGSDSTEAFF
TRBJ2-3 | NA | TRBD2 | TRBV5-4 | TGTGCCAGCAGCGGGGGACTAGCGGTTAGCACAGATACGCAGTATTTT | CASSGGLAVSTDTQYF
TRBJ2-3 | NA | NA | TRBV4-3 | TGCGCCAGCAGCCAAGAGAGTGTTTTCACAGATACGCAGTATTTT | CASSQESVFTDTQYF
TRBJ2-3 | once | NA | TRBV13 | TGTGCCAGCAGCTTAAGGGCAGGCGGGGGCACAGATACGCAGTATTTT | CASSLRAGGGTDTQYF